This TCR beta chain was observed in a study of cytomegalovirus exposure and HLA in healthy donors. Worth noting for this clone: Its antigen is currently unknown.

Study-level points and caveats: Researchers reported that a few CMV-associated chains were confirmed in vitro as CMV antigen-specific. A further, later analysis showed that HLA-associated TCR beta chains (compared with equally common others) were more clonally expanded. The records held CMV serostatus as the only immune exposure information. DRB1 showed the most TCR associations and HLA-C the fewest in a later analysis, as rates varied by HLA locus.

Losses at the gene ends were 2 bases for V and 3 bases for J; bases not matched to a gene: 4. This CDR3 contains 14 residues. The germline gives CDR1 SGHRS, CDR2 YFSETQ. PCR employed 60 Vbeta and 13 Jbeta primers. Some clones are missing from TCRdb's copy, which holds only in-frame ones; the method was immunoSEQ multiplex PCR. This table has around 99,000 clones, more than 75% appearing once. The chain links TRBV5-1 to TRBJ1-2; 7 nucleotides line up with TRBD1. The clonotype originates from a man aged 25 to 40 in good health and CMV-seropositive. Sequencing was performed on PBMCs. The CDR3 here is CASSFEGADYGYTF. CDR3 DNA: TGCGCCAGCAGCTTTGAGGGGGCGGACTATGGCTACACCTTC.